This T cell receptor (beta chain) was sequenced in a study of shared clonotypes between healthy human individuals. Overall study context: Used for every donor were three CD4 naive, three CD4 memory, two CD8 naive and one CD8 memory plate. Study-level results: Measured sharing among donors was expected to vary with sequencing depth.

Worth noting for this clone: Antigen specificity is unknown.

This was a deep-level run. Measured with immunoSEQ multiplex PCR; TCRdb has only the in-frame clones, and not every one. The sample has 550,000 to 800,000 clones, roughly 87% seen once; the top ten hold roughly 36%. V was cut by 0 bases and J by 6 bases, with 9 bases left in between. The CDR3 is 13 amino acids. Germline V gene lookup returns CDR1 SGDLS and CDR2 YYNGEE. Each sample came from a Caucasian adult donor living in Nashville, Tennessee. What was sequenced was memory CD8+ T cells from PBMCs. Subset noted: CD45RO+ cells pooled with CCR7-negative TemRA cells. This clonotype originated in a man aged 18 to 29 in good health. Some clones in this sample may be carry-over from other donors' samples. The J gene is TRBJ1-2, the V gene TRBV9, with D possibly TRBD1 on 5 matching bases. This chain's CDR3 is CASSVGGKNGYTF. CDR3 DNA sequence: TGTGCCAGCAGCGTAGGGGGGAAAAATGGCTACACCTTC.